This entry features one T cell receptor (beta chain) sequence. Its antigen is unknown. This specimen belongs to a study of shared clonotypes between healthy human individuals. The CDR3 consists of 13 residues. The germline gives CDR1 MDHEN, CDR2 SYDVKM. Trimming removed 3 bases from V and 4 bases from J, with 9 bases in between. Findings of the study overall: Larger estimated richness was generally recorded for naive subsets relative to memory subsets.

CD45RO negativity and positive selection for CCR7 defined naive CD8 cells, a population that excluded terminally differentiated effector memory CD45RA+ cells. The method was immunoSEQ multiplex PCR; TCRdb's version includes in-frame clones alone and lacks a portion of them. Among roughly 2.1 million clones, just over 90% were seen once, and the ten largest hold over 1.5%. Material: naive CD8+ T cells from PBMCs. The gene calls are TRBV28 and TRBJ1-2, with D maybe TRBD1 (5 bases). The TCR comes from a man aged 18 to 35 in good health. Some clones in this sample may be carry-over from other donors' samples. In DNA, the CDR3 is TGTGCCAGCAGTTTCAGGGATGTCTATGGCTACACCTTC. It yields the protein CASSFRDVYGYTF.